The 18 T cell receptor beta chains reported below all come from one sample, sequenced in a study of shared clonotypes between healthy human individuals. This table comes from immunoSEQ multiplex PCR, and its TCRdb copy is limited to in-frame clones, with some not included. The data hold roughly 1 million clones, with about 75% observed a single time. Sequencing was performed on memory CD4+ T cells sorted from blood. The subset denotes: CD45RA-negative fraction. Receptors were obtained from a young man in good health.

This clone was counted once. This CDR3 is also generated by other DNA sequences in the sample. CDR3 region: CASSQGTSGPYEQYF. CDR3 DNA: TGCGCCAGCAGCCAAGGGACTAGCGGACCCTACGAGCAGTACTTC. V gene TRBV4-3 combines with J gene TRBJ2-7; 10 nucleotides line up with TRBD2. With V trimmed by 1 base and J by 2 bases, 2 bases remained unmatched. The length of the CDR3 is 15 residues. CDR1 and CDR2 (germline): LGHNA, YSLEER.

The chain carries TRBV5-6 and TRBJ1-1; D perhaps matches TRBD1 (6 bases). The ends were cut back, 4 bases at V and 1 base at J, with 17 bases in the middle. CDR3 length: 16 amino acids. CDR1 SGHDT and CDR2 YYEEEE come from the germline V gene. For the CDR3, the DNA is TGTGCCAGCAGCCCTCCAGGGGCAGCCTGGAACACTGAAGCTTTCTTT. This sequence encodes CASSPPGAAWNTEAFF.

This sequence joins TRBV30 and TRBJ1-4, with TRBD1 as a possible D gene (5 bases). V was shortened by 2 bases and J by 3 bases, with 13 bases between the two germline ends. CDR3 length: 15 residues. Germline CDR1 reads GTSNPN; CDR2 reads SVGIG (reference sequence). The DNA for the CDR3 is TGTGCCTGGAGTCACCGGGGACGGCCTAATGAAAAACTGTTTTTT. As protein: CAWSHRGRPNEKLFF.

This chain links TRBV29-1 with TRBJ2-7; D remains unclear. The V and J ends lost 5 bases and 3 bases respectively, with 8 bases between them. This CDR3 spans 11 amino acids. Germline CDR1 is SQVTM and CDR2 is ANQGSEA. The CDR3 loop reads CSVIGFYEQYF. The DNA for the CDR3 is TGCAGCGTTATAGGATTCTACGAGCAGTACTTC.

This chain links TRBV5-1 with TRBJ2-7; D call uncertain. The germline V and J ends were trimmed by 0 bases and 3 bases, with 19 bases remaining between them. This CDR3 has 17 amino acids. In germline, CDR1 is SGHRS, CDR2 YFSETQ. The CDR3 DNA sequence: TGCGCCAGCAGCTTGGTAACAGAATATCAGTTCGGCTACGAGCAGTACTTC. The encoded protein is CASSLVTEYQFGYEQYF.

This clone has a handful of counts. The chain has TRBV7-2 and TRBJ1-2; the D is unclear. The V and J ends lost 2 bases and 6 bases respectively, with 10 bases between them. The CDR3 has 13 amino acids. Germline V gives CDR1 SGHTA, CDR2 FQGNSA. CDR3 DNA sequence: TGTGCCAGCAGCTTATCGGGTAGGAATGGCTACACCTTC. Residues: CASSLSGRNGYTF.

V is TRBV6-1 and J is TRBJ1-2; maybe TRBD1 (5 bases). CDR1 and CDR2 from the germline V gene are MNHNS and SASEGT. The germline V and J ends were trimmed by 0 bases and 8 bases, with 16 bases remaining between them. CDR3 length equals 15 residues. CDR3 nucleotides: TGTGCCAGCAGTGAAGCGACCGGGGACCCTCGGGGCTACACCTTC. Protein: CASSEATGDPRGYTF.

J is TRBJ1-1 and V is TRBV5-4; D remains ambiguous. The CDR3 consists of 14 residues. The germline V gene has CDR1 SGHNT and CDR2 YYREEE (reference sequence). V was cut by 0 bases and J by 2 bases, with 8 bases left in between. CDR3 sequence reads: CASSLGLINTEAFF. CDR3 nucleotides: TGTGCCAGCAGCTTGGGACTGATAAACACTGAAGCTTTCTTT.

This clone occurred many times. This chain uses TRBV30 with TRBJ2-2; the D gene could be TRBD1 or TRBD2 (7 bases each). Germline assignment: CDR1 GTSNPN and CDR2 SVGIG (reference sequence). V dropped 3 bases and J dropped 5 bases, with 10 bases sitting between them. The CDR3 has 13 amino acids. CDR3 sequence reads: CAWSRGGTGELFF. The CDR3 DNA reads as TGTGCCTGGAGCAGGGGGGGAACCGGGGAGCTGTTTTTT.

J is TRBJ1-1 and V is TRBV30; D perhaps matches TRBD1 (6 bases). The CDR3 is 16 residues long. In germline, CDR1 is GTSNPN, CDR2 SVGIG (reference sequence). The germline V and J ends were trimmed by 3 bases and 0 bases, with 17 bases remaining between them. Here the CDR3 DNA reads TGTGCCTGGAGCAGGGGCCGACTTACCATGAACACTGAAGCTTTCTTT. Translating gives CAWSRGRLTMNTEAFF.

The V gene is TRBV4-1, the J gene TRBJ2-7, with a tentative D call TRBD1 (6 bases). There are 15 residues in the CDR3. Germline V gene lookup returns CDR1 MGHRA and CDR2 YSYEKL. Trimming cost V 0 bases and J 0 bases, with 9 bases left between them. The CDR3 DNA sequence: TGCGCCAGCAGCCAAGACCAGGGGCGCTCCTACGAGCAGTACTTC. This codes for CASSQDQGRSYEQYF.

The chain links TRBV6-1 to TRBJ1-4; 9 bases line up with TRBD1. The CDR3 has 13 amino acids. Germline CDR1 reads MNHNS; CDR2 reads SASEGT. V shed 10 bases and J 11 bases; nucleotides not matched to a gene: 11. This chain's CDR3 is CATAWDREGKLFF. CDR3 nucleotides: TGTGCCACTGCTTGGGACAGGGAAGGGAAACTGTTTTTT.

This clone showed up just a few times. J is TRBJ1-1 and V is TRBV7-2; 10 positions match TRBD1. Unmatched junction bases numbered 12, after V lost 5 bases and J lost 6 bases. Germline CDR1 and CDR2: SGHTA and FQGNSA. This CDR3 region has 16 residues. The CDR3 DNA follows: TGTGCCAGCAGCCGGGGCGGGGACAGGGGTATGGCTGAAGCTTTCTTT. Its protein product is CASSRGGDRGMAEAFF.

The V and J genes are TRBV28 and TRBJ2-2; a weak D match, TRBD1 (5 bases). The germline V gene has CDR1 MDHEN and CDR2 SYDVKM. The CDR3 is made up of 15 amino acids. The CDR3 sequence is CVSASLQGHTGELFF. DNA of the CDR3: TGTGTCTCAGCGAGTTTGCAGGGTCACACCGGGGAGCTGTTTTTT.

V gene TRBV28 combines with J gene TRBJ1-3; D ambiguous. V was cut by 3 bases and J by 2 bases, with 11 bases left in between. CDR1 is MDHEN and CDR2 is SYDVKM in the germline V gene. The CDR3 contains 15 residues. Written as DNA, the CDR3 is TGTGCCAGCAGTTTCCCTCCCGGCACTGGAAACACCATATATTTT. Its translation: CASSFPPGTGNTIYF.

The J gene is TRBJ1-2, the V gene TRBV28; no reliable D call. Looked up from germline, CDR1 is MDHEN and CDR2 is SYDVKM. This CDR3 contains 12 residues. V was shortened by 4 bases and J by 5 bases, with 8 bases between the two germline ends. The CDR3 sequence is CASSYPEYGYTF. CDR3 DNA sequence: TGTGCCAGCAGTTATCCGGAGTATGGCTACACCTTC.

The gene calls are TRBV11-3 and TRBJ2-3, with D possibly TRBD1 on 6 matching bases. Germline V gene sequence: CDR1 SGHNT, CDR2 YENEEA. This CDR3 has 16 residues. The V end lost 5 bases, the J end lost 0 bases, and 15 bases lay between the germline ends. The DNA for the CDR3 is TGTGCCAGCAGCCCTGCCTGGGGGCCGAGCACAGATACGCAGTATTTT. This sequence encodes CASSPAWGPSTDTQYF. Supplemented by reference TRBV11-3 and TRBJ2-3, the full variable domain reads EAGVVQSPRYKIIEKKQPVAFWCNPISGHNTLYWYLQNLGQGPELLIRYENEEAVDDSQLPKDRFSAERLKGVDSTLKIQPAELGDSAVYLCASSPAWGPSTDTQYFGPGTRLTVL.

CDR3 in amino acids: CASSFGRAGVTEAFF. The CDR3 DNA follows: TGTGCCAGCAGCTTTGGTCGAGCAGGAGTCACTGAAGCTTTCTTT. This chain uses TRBV11-2 with TRBJ1-1; D is unresolved. Germline V gene sequence: CDR1 SGHAT, CDR2 FQNNGV. V was cut by 3 bases and J by 4 bases, with 15 bases left in between. This CDR3 spans 15 amino acids.